This entry is about one T cell receptor beta chain. RNA was extracted with the RNeasy kit, and a quantity of roughly 0.5 to 1 ug was reverse transcribed using random hexamers. TCRdb ran MiXCR on the immunoSEQ multiplex PCR reads and lists one entry per CDR3 protein. The sample lists nearly 70,000 distinct CDR3 sequences; more than 85% were seen once. TCR beta sequencing covered blood CD8+ and CD4+ T cells. These data are taken from a study of CD8 T cells in Susac syndrome. The ends were cut back, 4 bases at V and 4 bases at J, with 10 bases in the middle. The V gene's germline CDR1 is MNHEY and CDR2 SVGEGT. The CDR3 has 13 amino acids.

Material: CD8+ T cells from PBMCs. J is TRBJ2-5 and V is TRBV6-2 or TRBV6-3; D is perhaps TRBD1 (6 bases). The source is a human donor in good health. Here the CDR3 reads CASSWTVSETQYF. CDR3 DNA sequence: TGTGCCAGCAGTTGGACAGTTTCAGAGACCCAGTACTTC.